The 24 T cell receptor beta chains presented below share a single source sample, sequenced in a study of T cell responses to AZD1222 COVID-19 vaccine. Profiling relied on immunoSEQ multiplex PCR, and the TCRdb table lists in-frame clones only, not all of them. The sample lists 150,000 to 160,000 clones, approximately 90% occurring once. The material was peripheral blood, obtained on day 0 of AZD1222 vaccination. These receptors were obtained from an adult in good health.

The rearrangement links TRBV11-2 to TRBJ1-3; D remains unclear. The CDR3 is made up of 15 amino acids. CDR1 SGHAT and CDR2 FQNNGV come from the germline V gene. V was cut by 5 bases and J by 11 bases, with 22 bases left in between. CDR3 nucleotide sequence: TGTGCCAGCAGCGCCCAGCGCGGCATGGGCCGGCCCATATATTTT. This translates into CASSAQRGMGRPIYF. The full variable domain, with the rest looked up from reference TRBV11-2 and TRBJ1-3, is EAGVAQSPRYKIIEKRQSVAFWCNPISGHATLYWYQQILGQGPKLLIQFQNNGVVDDSQLPKDRFSAERLKGVDSTLKIQPAKLEDSAVYLCASSAQRGMGRPIYFGEGSWLTVV.

The chain joins TRBV18 to TRBJ1-5, with D hard to call. This CDR3 contains 15 residues. Looked up from germline, CDR1 is KGHSH and CDR2 is LQKENI. V lost 1 base, J lost 4 bases, and 11 bases lay in between. CDR3: CASSPRVEGNQPQHF. CDR3 nucleotides: TGTGCCAGCTCACCACGGGTCGAGGGAAATCAGCCCCAGCATTTT.

DNA of the CDR3: TGTGCCAGCAGCTTAGGGGTCGAGCAGTACTTC. The encoded protein is CASSLGVEQYF. This chain connects TRBV11-2 to TRBJ2-7; no clear D gene. Germline loops: CDR1 SGHAT, CDR2 FQNNGV. V lost 1 base and J 6 bases, leaving 4 bases between the germline ends. This CDR3 comprises 11 residues.

This sequence joins TRBV10-3 and TRBJ2-3, with 10 bases matching TRBD2. The germline V gene encodes CDR1 ENHRY and CDR2 SYGVKD. This CDR3 comprises 15 residues. With V trimmed by 5 bases and J by 2 bases, 4 bases remained unmatched. CDR3 nucleotides: TGTGCCATCAGTCCTAGCGGGGGAGACACAGATACGCAGTATTTT. This sequence encodes CAISPSGGDTDTQYF.

V gene TRBV11-2 combines with J gene TRBJ2-7; the D gene is possibly TRBD1 (6 bases). Trimming stripped 1 base from V and 6 bases from J, with 16 bases between. The germline gives CDR1 SGHAT, CDR2 FQNNGV. The CDR3 contains 15 residues. In DNA, the CDR3 is TGTGCCAGCAGCTTAGCCCAGGGGATGGAAGGCGAGCAGTACTTC. It yields the protein CASSLAQGMEGEQYF. The full variable domain, with the rest looked up from reference TRBV11-2 and TRBJ2-7, is EAGVAQSPRYKIIEKRQSVAFWCNPISGHATLYWYQQILGQGPKLLIQFQNNGVVDDSQLPKDRFSAERLKGVDSTLKIQPAKLEDSAVYLCASSLAQGMEGEQYFGPGTRLTVT.

The rearrangement links TRBV19 to TRBJ1-5, with 8 nucleotides matching TRBD1. V gave up 1 base and J gave up 1 base; unmatched junction bases: 3. The V gene's germline CDR1 is LNHDA and CDR2 SQIVND (reference sequence). This CDR3 has 16 residues. CDR3 DNA sequence: TGTGCCAGTAGTATAGTAGGACAGGGAAGCAATCAGCCCCAGCATTTT. The encoded protein is CASSIVGQGSNQPQHF.

CDR3 region: CASKVTANTGELFF. DNA for the CDR3: TGTGCCAGCAAGGTGACAGCCAACACCGGGGAGCTGTTTTTT. V usage is TRBV6-4 and J usage is TRBJ2-2; maybe TRBD1 (5 bases). The CDR3 has 14 residues. The V and J ends lost 7 bases and 2 bases respectively, with 11 bases between them. Per the germline V gene, CDR1 is MRHNA and CDR2 is SNTAGT.

The chain carries TRBV6-6 and TRBJ2-7; 14 nucleotides match TRBD2. The CDR3 length is 16 residues. J gave up 5 bases and V 5 bases, and 8 bases lay outside the gene matches. Looked up from germline, CDR1 is MNHNY and CDR2 is SVGAGI (reference sequence). This chain's CDR3 is CASSRLAGGPADEQYF. CDR3 bases: TGTGCCAGCAGTCGACTAGCGGGGGGGCCAGCGGACGAGCAGTACTTC.

The gene calls are TRBV3-1 (or the pseudogene TRBV3-2) and TRBJ1-6; D remains unclear. V lost 1 base to trimming and J lost 10 bases, with 11 bases between them. This CDR3 is built from 14 residues. CDR1 is LGHDT, CDR2 YNNKEL, per germline (reference sequence). CDR3 nucleotide sequence: TGTGCCAGCAGCCAAGGGCAGATCGACTCACCCCTCCACTTT. This codes for CASSQGQIDSPLHF.

The gene calls are TRBV7-9 and TRBJ1-3, with 7 bases matching TRBD1. After removal of 5 bases from V and 2 bases from J, the junction contained 12 bases not matched to a gene. Germline CDR1 SEHNR, CDR2 FQNEAQ (reference sequence). This CDR3 is built from 17 residues. CDR3 DNA sequence: TGTGCCAGCAGCGCAGATGCGGGACAGCTGGCTGGAAACACCATATATTTT. As protein: CASSADAGQLAGNTIYF.

The chain combines TRBV10-3 with TRBJ2-5; 13 positions agree with TRBD2. The CDR3 consists of 15 residues. Germline V CDR1 and CDR2: ENHRY, SYGVKD. V lost 6 bases and J lost 5; bases outside the gene matches: 6. CDR3 sequence reads: CAISRTSGGVETQYF. In DNA form, the CDR3 reads TGTGCCATCAGCCGGACTAGCGGGGGTGTCGAGACCCAGTACTTC.

This clone has just a few counts. V gene TRBV6-5 combines with J gene TRBJ1-4, with D maybe TRBD1 (5 bases). This CDR3 has 13 residues. Trimming removed 4 bases from V and 6 bases from J, with 9 bases in between. The germline CDR1 and CDR2 sequences are MNHEY and SVGAGI. DNA for the CDR3: TGTGCCAGCAGTTGGGGGTTAGATGAAAAACTGTTTTTT. The encoded protein is CASSWGLDEKLFF.

The chain combines TRBV4-3 with TRBJ2-7; D ambiguous. Germline V lookup: CDR1 LGHNA, CDR2 YSLEER. The V and J ends lost 2 bases and 1 base respectively, with 3 bases between them. CDR3 size: 12 residues. The CDR3 nucleotides read TGCGCCAGCAGCCAACCGTCCTACGAGCAGTACTTC. Protein product: CASSQPSYEQYF.

The genes are TRBV5-1 and TRBJ1-2, with TRBD1 as a possible D gene (5 bases). Trimming shortened V by 4 bases and J by 0 bases, and 28 bases separated the two germline ends. This CDR3 has 20 amino acids. The germline CDR1 and CDR2 sequences are SGHRS and YFSETQ. The CDR3 nucleotides are TGCGCCAGCAGCCCTGGGGTTCGACAGTCAGCTACTCTAGCTAACTATGGCTACACCTTC. This gives the protein CASSPGVRQSATLANYGYTF. Drawing the rest from reference TRBV5-1 and TRBJ1-2, the complete variable domain is KAGVTQTPRYLIKTRGQQVTLSCSPISGHRSVSWYQQTPGQGLQFLFEYFSETQRNKGNFPGRFSGRQFSNSRSEMNVSTLELGDSALYLCASSPGVRQSATLANYGYTFGSGTRLTVV.

The chain carries TRBV18 and TRBJ1-2; D remains ambiguous. The ends were cut back, 3 bases at V and 6 bases at J, with 11 bases in the middle. The germline V gene encodes CDR1 KGHSH and CDR2 LQKENI. The CDR3 has 13 amino acids. The CDR3 protein is CASSPLDGDGYTF. The CDR3 DNA follows: TGTGCCAGCTCACCCCTAGATGGGGATGGCTACACCTTC.

The gene calls are TRBV9 and TRBJ2-1, with TRBD2 matching over 12 bases. Unmatched junction bases numbered 5, after V lost 3 bases and J lost 4 bases. Germline assignment: CDR1 SGDLS and CDR2 YYNGEE. The CDR3 runs to 16 residues. Written as DNA, the CDR3 is TGTGCCAGCAGCGCCTCCGGGACTAGCGGGTACAATGAGCAGTTCTTC. This gives the protein CASSASGTSGYNEQFF. Together with reference TRBV9 and TRBJ2-1, the CDR3 gives the full variable domain: DSGVTQTPKHLITATGQRVTLRCSPRSGDLSVYWYQQSLDQGLQFLIQYYNGEERAKGNILERFSAQQFPDLHSELNLSSLELGDSALYFCASSASGTSGYNEQFFGPGTRLTVL.

The chain combines TRBV5-6 with TRBJ2-2; D might be TRBD2 (5 bases). The CDR3 contains 15 residues. The germline V and J ends were trimmed by 7 bases and 1 base, with 14 bases remaining between them. CDR1 is SGHDT, CDR2 YYEEEE, per germline. The CDR3 nucleotides are TGTGCCAGCTCCCGTAGCGCCCTGAACACCGGGGAGCTGTTTTTT. Translated, it gives CASSRSALNTGELFF.

The CDR3: CASSERAGRSPLHF. The CDR3 bases are TGTGCCAGCAGTGAACGGGCAGGGCGCTCACCCCTCCACTTT. The V call is TRBV6-1, the J call TRBJ1-6; tentative D call: TRBD1 (5 bases). V lost 2 bases and J 10 bases, leaving 12 bases between the germline ends. Germline V gives CDR1 MNHNS, CDR2 SASEGT. This CDR3 is 14 amino acids long.

J is TRBJ1-6 and V is TRBV5-5, with 7 bases that match TRBD1. The germline V gene encodes CDR1 SGHKS and CDR2 YYEKEE (reference sequence). The CDR3 runs 17 residues. V was pared by 0 bases and J by 0 bases, with 3 bases of the junction left unmatched. Here the CDR3 reads CASSLEGAYSYNSPLHF. CDR3 coding DNA: TGTGCCAGCAGCTTGGAGGGGGCATACTCCTATAATTCACCCCTCCACTTT.

The V and J genes are TRBV11-3 and TRBJ2-3, with TRBD2 as a possible D gene (6 bases). Between the trimmed V and J ends, which lost 8 bases and 4 bases, there was a span of 13 bases. The CDR3 contains 13 residues. The V gene's germline CDR1 is SGHNT and CDR2 YENEEA. The CDR3 here is CASQAPGADTQYF. CDR3 in DNA: TGTGCCAGCCAGGCCCCGGGAGCAGATACGCAGTATTTT. The full variable domain, with the rest looked up from reference TRBV11-3 and TRBJ2-3, is EAGVVQSPRYKIIEKKQPVAFWCNPISGHNTLYWYLQNLGQGPELLIRYENEEAVDDSQLPKDRFSAERLKGVDSTLKIQPAELGDSAVYLCASQAPGADTQYFGPGTRLTVL.

The rearrangement joins TRBV6-6 to TRBJ2-5; D is undetermined. Germline CDR1 MNHNY, CDR2 SVGAGI (reference sequence). With 6 bases removed from V and 7 bases from J, the gap between germline ends came to 15 bases. The CDR3 covers 13 residues. CDR3 sequence (DNA): TGTGCCAGCAGCCTTCAACCCGAAGGGACCCAGTACTTC. Translating gives CASSLQPEGTQYF.

This clone was seen just once. The CDR3 spells CASSLRRDGAYEQYF. The CDR3 region has the DNA TGTGCCAGCAGCTTACGCCGGGACGGAGCCTACGAGCAGTACTTC. The J gene is TRBJ2-7, the V gene TRBV11-2; either TRBD1 or TRBD2 may supply D (5 bases each). CDR1 and CDR2 from the germline V gene are SGHAT and FQNNGV. V lost 2 bases to trimming and J lost 2 bases, with 13 bases between them. The CDR3 spans 15 residues.

The count of this clone is one. The V and J genes are TRBV10-3 and TRBJ2-7, with D perhaps TRBD1 or TRBD2 (5 bases each). The ends were cut back, 5 bases at V and 1 base at J, with 15 bases in the middle. Germline CDR1 reads ENHRY; CDR2 reads SYGVKD. This CDR3 has 15 amino acids. The CDR3 bases are TGTGCCATCAGTCGGGGCGCCGGGTCTTCCTACGAGCAGTACTTC. Translated: CAISRGAGSSYEQYF.

The chain has TRBV19 and TRBJ1-2, with D possibly matching TRBD1 (5 bases). This CDR3 comprises 14 residues. Between the trimmed V and J ends, which lost 6 bases and 1 base, there was a span of 12 bases. Germline lookup yields CDR1 LNHDA and CDR2 SQIVND (reference sequence). CDR3 nucleotide sequence: TGTGCCAGTAGGAAAGACAGAATTAACTATGGCTACACCTTC. It codes for CASRKDRINYGYTF.